Below are 15 T cell receptor beta chains sequenced from a single sample in a study of metastatic and nonmetastatic thyroid tumors. TCRdb re-clonotyped the PCR reads via MiXCR. The sample shows 21,000 or so clones, roughly 22% of them seen only once. All patients were treatment-naive before thyroid surgery. The source material was tumor tissue. All receptors come from a female donor with papillary thyroid cancer or a benign thyroid nodule (not recorded which). Some clones in this sample may be carry-over from other donors' samples.

V gene TRBV2 combines with J gene TRBJ2-3; TRBD1 aligns across 7 bases. Germline assignment: CDR1 SNHLY and CDR2 FYNNEI. This CDR3 is built from 14 residues. Trimming at V came to 8 bases and at J to 1 base, leaving 6 bases not matched to a gene. The CDR3 spells CASRQGHGTDTQYF. CDR3 nucleotides: TGTGCCAGCCGACAGGGACACGGCACAGATACGCAGTATTTT.

This clone is medium-sized. The chain combines TRBV6-1 with TRBJ2-7; D gene ambiguous. This CDR3 region has 12 residues. Germline CDR1 MNHNS, CDR2 SASEGT. V was clipped by 7 bases and J by 2 bases, with 9 bases between them. Here the CDR3 reads CASTFEAYEQYF. The CDR3 DNA sequence: TGTGCCAGCACATTCGAAGCCTACGAGCAGTACTTC.

This clone has only one observation. The V gene is TRBV18, the J gene TRBJ1-3; 7 nucleotides line up with TRBD1. The length of the CDR3 is 16 residues. V was pared by 8 bases and J by 1 base, with 11 bases of the junction left unmatched. Germline values: CDR1 KGHSH, CDR2 LQKENI. Here the CDR3 DNA reads TGTGCCAGCGGCCCTCGACAGGGTTTATCTGGAAACACCATATATTTT. This codes for CASGPRQGLSGNTIYF.

The CDR3 sequence is CASSQEPRVGETQYF. CDR3 DNA: TGCGCCAGCAGCCAAGAGCCCCGAGTTGGAGAGACCCAGTACTTC. The chain has TRBV4-1 and TRBJ2-5; no firm D call. CDR1 MGHRA and CDR2 YSYEKL come from the germline V gene. The V end lost 0 bases, the J end lost 4 bases, and 12 bases lay between the germline ends. This CDR3 is 15 amino acids long.

The chain links TRBV6-4 to TRBJ2-5; 7 bases align to TRBD1. Trimming at V came to 2 bases and at J to 5 bases, leaving 2 bases not matched to a gene. This CDR3 is built from 13 residues. Germline lookup yields CDR1 MRHNA and CDR2 SNTAGT. Written as DNA, the CDR3 is TGTGCCAGCAGTGACAACAGGGGCGAGACCCAGTACTTC. Its translation: CASSDNRGETQYF.

CDR3 DNA sequence: TGCAGTGCTGGGACTAGCGGTCCGTGGCGTGATCTCGAGCAGTACTTC. Its protein product is CSAGTSGPWRDLEQYF. The chain uses TRBV20-1 and TRBJ2-7; TRBD2 matches at 11 bases. This CDR3 comprises 16 residues. V dropped 5 bases and J dropped 6; count of bases not matched to a gene: 15. Looked up from germline, CDR1 is DFQATT and CDR2 is SNEGSKA (reference sequence).

This clone was observed a few times. This chain connects TRBV6-1 to TRBJ2-2; D is ambiguous. CDR3 length: 12 amino acids. Germline V gene data show CDR1 as MNHNS and CDR2 as SASEGT. V was clipped by 8 bases and J by 4 bases, with 8 bases between them. For the CDR3, the DNA is TGTGCCAGCCAAGGGCGCACCGGGGAGCTGTTTTTT. The encoded protein is CASQGRTGELFF.

This chain connects TRBV11-3 to TRBJ1-3, with unresolved D. The germline V gene has CDR1 SGHNT and CDR2 YENEEA. The CDR3 loop spans 13 amino acids. The V gene lost 6 bases and the J gene lost 1 base, with 7 bases spanning the gap. The chain's CDR3 is CASRRDSGNTIYF. DNA of the CDR3: TGTGCCAGCAGAAGGGATTCTGGAAACACCATATATTTT.

The V call is TRBV6-1, the J call TRBJ2-5, with 8 bases fitting TRBD1. The V and J ends lost 6 bases and 2 bases, in that order; junction bases with no gene match: 5. CDR1 and CDR2 (germline): MNHNS, SASEGT. The CDR3 extends over 14 amino acids. The CDR3 here is CASSPDRGQETQYF. The CDR3 nucleotides are TGTGCCAGCAGCCCCGACAGGGGACAAGAGACCCAGTACTTC.

This clone has a handful of counts. The V gene is TRBV12-3 or TRBV12-4, the J gene TRBJ2-5; the match to TRBD2 covers 13 bases. CDR3 length: 14 residues. Trimming cost V 7 bases and J 7 bases; bases outside gene matches: 6. The CDR3 reads CASTGTSGKGTQYF. The CDR3 region has the DNA TGTGCCAGCACAGGGACTAGCGGGAAAGGGACCCAGTACTTC.

This chain links TRBV20-1 with TRBJ2-2; D unresolved. The V end was cut by 0 bases, the J end by 4 bases, with 12 bases between. CDR1 DFQATT and CDR2 SNEGSKA come from the germline V gene (reference sequence). CDR3 length: 15 residues. CDR3 DNA sequence: TGCAGTGCTAGAGATCCCACTCTCGGCACCGGGGAGCTGTTTTTT. Translated: CSARDPTLGTGELFF.

This chain connects TRBV11-3 to TRBJ2-5; 8 bases are a match to TRBD2. The J call may be mistaken, given a closer DNA end match to TRBJ2-1. Germline values: CDR1 SGHNT, CDR2 YENEEA. The CDR3 runs to 14 residues. For the CDR3, the DNA is TGTGCCAGCAGCTCCCCTTCAAAACTAGCGGCTCAGTTCTTC. It codes for CASSSPSKLAAQFF.

The chain employs TRBV4-2 and TRBJ2-7; 8 bases fit TRBD1. Germline trimming cut 3 bases from V and 2 bases from J; bases unmatched to any gene: 6. CDR1 is LGHNA, CDR2 YNFKEQ, per germline. The CDR3 runs to 15 residues. CDR3: CASSHAGDRTYEQYF. DNA for the CDR3: TGTGCCAGCAGCCACGCAGGGGACAGGACCTACGAGCAGTACTTC.

A few counts support this clone. The V and J genes are TRBV11-3 and TRBJ1-4, with D unclear. Germline assignment: CDR1 SGHNT and CDR2 YENEEA. This CDR3 region has 14 residues. V dropped 5 bases and J dropped 0 bases, with 7 bases sitting between them. The CDR3 loop is CASSHTATNEKLFF. In nucleotides, the CDR3 is TGTGCCAGCAGCCACACTGCAACTAATGAAAAACTGTTTTTT.

This clone was seen repeatedly, ten times or more. The same CDR3 is also encoded by other DNA sequences in this sample. The chain is built from TRBV20-1 and TRBJ2-2, with TRBD2 as a possible D gene (5 bases). The CDR3 consists of 14 residues. Germline V CDR1 and CDR2: DFQATT, SNEGSKA (reference sequence). V was pared by 2 bases and J by 2 bases, with 9 bases between. The CDR3 region has the DNA TGCAGTGCTAGATTTGGAGGAAACACCGGGGAGCTGTTTTTT. Its translation: CSARFGGNTGELFF.